A single sample is the source of the 8 T cell receptor beta chains below, sequenced in a study of Ad26.COV2.S vaccination and SARS-CoV-2 variants. TCRdb keeps only in-frame clones here, not all; method: immunoSEQ multiplex PCR. The sample holds approximately 400,000 clones, roughly nine tenths seen once. The material sequenced was peripheral blood, taken after recovery from COVID-19. Receptor source: a human donor who had recovered from COVID-19.

This chain uses TRBV6-5 with TRBJ1-4; D remains ambiguous. The CDR3 is 13 residues long. Trimming removed 6 bases at V and 10 bases at J, with 15 bases between. Looked up from germline, CDR1 is MNHEY and CDR2 is SVGAGI. The CDR3 DNA reads as TGTGCCAGCAGCCCCCTAAGAGAGGGAAAACTGTTTTTT. It yields the protein CASSPLREGKLFF.

The J gene is TRBJ2-7, the V gene TRBV14; D is perhaps TRBD1 (5 bases). V lost 2 bases, J lost 5 bases, and 13 bases lay in between. The CDR3 runs to 14 residues. CDR1 and CDR2 (germline): SGHDN, FVKESK. The CDR3 loop is CASSQPGKVHEQYF. CDR3 bases: TGTGCCAGCAGCCAACCAGGGAAGGTCCACGAGCAGTACTTC.

V is TRBV6-1 and J is TRBJ2-1, with 12 bases aligning to TRBD2. This CDR3 contains 15 residues. The V segment lost 3 bases and the J segment 10 bases; nucleotides outside the gene matches: 7. Germline V gives CDR1 MNHNS, CDR2 SASEGT. The CDR3 coding sequence is TGTGCCAGCAGTGAGCTAGCGGGGGGGCCAGGCGAGCAGTTCTTC. Protein sequence: CASSELAGGPGEQFF.

The chain links TRBV5-4 to TRBJ2-7; maybe TRBD2 (7 bases). CDR1 SGHNT and CDR2 YYREEE come from the germline V gene (reference sequence). CDR3 length equals 14 residues. V lost 2 bases and J lost 2, with 11 bases in between. CDR3 loop: CASSFGGRTYEQYF. In DNA, the CDR3 is TGTGCCAGCAGCTTCGGGGGGCGAACCTACGAGCAGTACTTC.

This clone was counted a single time. The chain employs TRBV7-2 and TRBJ2-5; the D gene is possibly TRBD1 (5 bases). V lost 5 bases, J lost 4 bases, and 14 bases lay in between. The CDR3 contains 14 residues. The germline CDR1 and CDR2 sequences are SGHTA and FQGNSA. In DNA, the CDR3 is TGTGCCAGCAGCCCAGCAGGGATGAGAGAGACCCAGTACTTC. It encodes CASSPAGMRETQYF.

The rearrangement uses TRBV6-5 and TRBJ1-6; D is uncertain. The germline gives CDR1 MNHEY, CDR2 SVGAGI. V lost 2 bases, J lost 0 bases, and 8 bases lay in between. This CDR3 has 16 residues. CDR3 residues: CASSYLGSSYNSPLHF. The CDR3 nucleotides read TGTGCCAGCAGTTACCTAGGGAGCTCCTATAATTCACCCCTCCACTTT.

The chain recombines TRBV7-9 with TRBJ2-5; 8 positions agree with TRBD2. The germline gives CDR1 SEHNR, CDR2 FQNEAQ (reference sequence). CDR3 length: 13 residues. J lost 3 bases, V lost 9 bases, and 6 bases had no gene match. CDR3 in amino acids: CASVRGAKETQYF. In DNA, the CDR3 is TGTGCCAGTGTGCGGGGGGCTAAAGAGACCCAGTACTTC.

This clone has only one observation. The chain links TRBV16 to TRBJ2-3; D is unresolved. The CDR3 length is 14 residues. The V end was cut by 2 bases, the J end by 6 bases, with 12 bases between. The germline V gene has CDR1 KGHSY and CDR2 FQNENV. The CDR3 sequence is CASSQSFERDTQYF. DNA of the CDR3: TGTGCCAGCAGCCAAAGTTTTGAGAGGGATACGCAGTATTTT.